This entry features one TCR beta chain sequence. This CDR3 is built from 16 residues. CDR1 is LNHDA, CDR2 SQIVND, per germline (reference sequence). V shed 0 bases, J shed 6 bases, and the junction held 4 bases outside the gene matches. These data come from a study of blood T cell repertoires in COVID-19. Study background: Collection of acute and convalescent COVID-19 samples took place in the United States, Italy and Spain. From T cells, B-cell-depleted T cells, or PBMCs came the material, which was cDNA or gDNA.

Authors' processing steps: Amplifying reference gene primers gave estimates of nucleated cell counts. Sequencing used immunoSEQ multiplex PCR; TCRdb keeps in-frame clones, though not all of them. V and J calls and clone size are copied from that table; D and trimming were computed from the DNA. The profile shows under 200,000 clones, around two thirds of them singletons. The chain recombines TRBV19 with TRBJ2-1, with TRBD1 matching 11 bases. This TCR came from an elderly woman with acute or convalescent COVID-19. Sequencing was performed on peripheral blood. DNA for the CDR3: TGTGCCAGTAGTATAGATCGGGGGACAGGGGGCAATGAGCAGTTCTTC. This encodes CASSIDRGTGGNEQFF.